Included here is one T cell receptor (beta chain) sequence, with context. This sample was included in a study of T cell responses to AZD1222 COVID-19 vaccine. Study-wide context: Second-dose timings of about 4 or about 12 weeks were pooled.

The length of the CDR3 is 14 residues. The germline CDR1 and CDR2 sequences are SGHRS and YFSETQ. V shed 2 bases and J shed 4 bases, with 7 bases lying between them. Data came from immunoSEQ multiplex PCR; TCRdb stores just in-frame clones and leaves some out. The sample carries some 97,000 clones, around nine tenths recorded once. The TCR sequence derives from an adult in good health. V is TRBV5-1 and J is TRBJ1-6, with D uncertain. This specimen was peripheral blood, taken on day 0 of AZD1222 vaccination. CDR3 sequence: CASSFATYNSPLHF. In nucleotides, the CDR3 is TGCGCCAGCAGCTTCGCCACATATAATTCACCCCTCCACTTT.